This is a list of T cell receptor beta chains from one sample in a study of type 1 and type 2 diabetes patients. MiXCR, applied by TCRdb to the multiplex PCR reads, yields one record per CDR3 protein. The sample contains 280,000 or so distinct CDR3 sequences, around 50% of which appear only once. Material for sequencing was peripheral blood mononuclear cells (PBMCs). Receptors were obtained from a man aged 18 to 29 with type 2 diabetes. Both conserved end residues are part of each CDR3. Each record gives: CDR3 protein, J gene, V gene, clone size, CDR3 length. Not every row has a clone size; where given, it reads once, few, many or a size class.

CAISEGYEQYF,TRBJ2-7,TRBV10-3,many,11
CASSSTGGSEAFF,TRBJ1-1,TRBV7-3,few,13
CASSRWDREGDEQFF,TRBJ2-1,TRBV7-8,-,15
CAWSVKGRRNTEAFF,TRBJ1-1,TRBV30,-,15
CASSSPLRSEDPYNEQFF,TRBJ2-1,TRBV7-8,-,18
CASSVTSGGAGELFF,TRBJ2-2,TRBV7-3,-,15
CASSLAPGHQETQYF,TRBJ2-5,TRBV24-1,once,15
CASTLGGVGTEAFF,TRBJ1-1,TRBV2,few,14
CASGLWDLNTEAFF,TRBJ1-1,TRBV12-5,-,14
CASSYTGGGYNEQFF,TRBJ2-1,TRBV5-1,-,15
CASSFGGRPPYEQYF,TRBJ2-7,TRBV27,-,15
CASSLSSYSGANVLTF,TRBJ2-6,TRBV27,-,16
CAIRAGDYEQYF,TRBJ2-7,TRBV10-3,once,12
CASSGASNEQFF,TRBJ2-1,TRBV10-1,-,12
CSASVAGEGELFF,TRBJ2-2,TRBV20-1,-,13
CAWTSNYEQYF,TRBJ2-7,TRBV19,-,11
CAWDRRGGYTF,TRBJ1-2,TRBV30,-,11
CASTSPLGGRPQHF,TRBJ1-5,TRBV19,few,14
CASGEFGANVLTF,TRBJ2-6,TRBV5-1,-,13
CASSEAMTVPEAFF,TRBJ1-1,TRBV2,many,14
CASSSYRGNTEAFF,TRBJ1-1,TRBV2,-,14
CASSLVGDTHGYEQYF,TRBJ2-7,TRBV7-8,-,16
CASSPLAGNEQFF,TRBJ2-1,TRBV10-1,-,13
CASSLTGRGDAYGYTF,TRBJ1-2,TRBV7-3,-,16
CASNGAWSTDTQYF,TRBJ2-3,TRBV7-9,few,14
CSVEDGIEGAFF,TRBJ1-1,TRBV29-1,-,12
CASRTGTGDFTKQFF,TRBJ2-1,TRBV2,-,15
CASSLRQNLGYGYTF,TRBJ1-2,TRBV12-3/TRBV12-4,-,15
CASSEWSSGRGGGQFF,-,TRBV25-1,-,16
CASSGATIEQFF,-,TRBV6-1,-,12
CASSPTGVGSSYNEQFF,TRBJ2-1,TRBV18,-,17
CASSLGRVQGEQYF,TRBJ2-7,TRBV5-1,few,14
CASSFYQDTQYF,TRBJ2-3,TRBV7-2,few,12
CASSDPSGLDYGYTF,TRBJ1-2,TRBV2,many,15
CASSSGLAGGTNTGELFF,TRBJ2-2,TRBV5-1,-,18
CASSRTEYNSPLHF,TRBJ1-6,TRBV7-3,-,14
CASSPTQGNYGYTF,TRBJ1-2,TRBV7-8,few,14
CASSLTVGVGELFF,TRBJ2-2,TRBV7-3,-,14
CASSLGLAGRSSYNEQFF,TRBJ2-1,TRBV5-8,-,18
CASSLTTTDTQYF,TRBJ2-3,TRBV6-5,-,13
CASGPTEKETQYF,TRBJ2-5,TRBV12-3/TRBV12-4,-,13
CASSDRGLETQYF,TRBJ2-5,TRBV10-1,many,13
CASRQGVLGEQFF,TRBJ2-1,TRBV6-4,-,13
CAIGGGSYEQYF,TRBJ2-7,TRBV19,once,12
CAWSQGLAGGVEQFF,TRBJ2-1,TRBV30,-,15
CANRESTGIAGDTDTQYF,TRBJ2-3,TRBV10-1,-,18
CASGIAYSGGEQYF,TRBJ2-7,TRBV19,-,14
CASSMGGTGTYNEQFF,TRBJ2-1,TRBV19,-,16
CASSQSISGANVLTF,TRBJ2-6,TRBV14,-,15
CASSPDRNSPLHF,TRBJ1-6,TRBV2,many,13
CATSMRRDQREFGANVLTF,TRBJ2-6,TRBV15,-,19
CSARDYRQGDQPQHF,TRBJ1-5,TRBV20-1,-,15
CASSYILRTENTEAFF,TRBJ1-1,TRBV12-3/TRBV12-4,few,16
CASSVAPTGMGTDTQYF,TRBJ2-3,TRBV9,few,17
CASSSGLVQETQYF,TRBJ2-5,TRBV6-5,-,14